The 31 T cell receptor beta chains in this list originate from one sample, sequenced in a study of blood T cell repertoires in COVID-19. Sequenced by immunoSEQ multiplex PCR; TCRdb stores in-frame clones only, minus some. The table lists approximately 350,000 clones, over 80% of them singletons. The sample was peripheral blood. The source of these receptors is a woman in her fifties or sixties with COVID-19, enrolled during active disease.

This clone has more than one count but fewer than ten. The chain joins TRBV11-2 to TRBJ1-6, with D hard to call. Trimming cost V 0 bases and J 7 bases, with 13 bases left between them. CDR3 length equals 16 residues. Germline V lookup: CDR1 SGHAT, CDR2 FQNNGV. CDR3 residues: CASSLDLAIQNSPLHF. DNA of the CDR3: TGTGCCAGCAGCTTAGATCTGGCCATCCAGAATTCACCCCTCCACTTT.

The J gene is TRBJ2-3, the V gene TRBV15; TRBD2 aligns across 8 bases. CDR3 length: 14 residues. The V gene end was trimmed by 7 bases and the J gene end by 2 bases; junction bases not matched to a gene: 5. CDR1 LNHNV and CDR2 YYDKDF come from the germline V gene (reference sequence). CDR3 coding DNA: TGTGCCACCAATGGCGGGAGGAACACAGATACGCAGTATTTT. It yields the protein CATNGGRNTDTQYF.

The CDR3 DNA follows: TGTGCCACCAGTGATTCCAGGACAGGGGATCAGCCCCAGCATTTT. Its translation is CATSDSRTGDQPQHF. The V call is TRBV24-1, the J call TRBJ1-5, with 9 bases matching TRBD1. V was pared by 2 bases and J by 5 bases, with 3 bases of the junction left unmatched. Germline CDR1 KGHDR, CDR2 SFDVKD. CDR3 length equals 15 residues.

The chain uses TRBV6-4 and TRBJ1-1, with 9 bases matching TRBD1. This CDR3 spans 13 amino acids. The germline V gene encodes CDR1 MRHNA and CDR2 SNTAGT. The V and J ends lost 4 bases and 8 bases, in that order; junction bases with no gene match: 5. In nucleotides, the CDR3 is TGTGCCAGCAGTGTGGGGACAGGGCTGGAAGCTTTCTTT. Its translation is CASSVGTGLEAFF.

There are a few counts of this clone. The chain carries TRBV5-6 and TRBJ1-5; TRBD1 matches at 8 bases. The V segment lost 2 bases and the J segment 4 bases; nucleotides outside the gene matches: 2. The CDR3 runs 14 residues. Germline loops: CDR1 SGHDT, CDR2 YYEEEE. The CDR3 reads CASSFQGANQPQHF. The CDR3 coding sequence is TGTGCCAGCAGCTTCCAGGGGGCTAATCAGCCCCAGCATTTT. Based on the CDR3 plus reference TRBV5-6 and TRBJ1-5, the full variable domain is DAGVTQSPTHLIKTRGQQVTLRCSPKSGHDTVSWYQQALGQGPQFIFQYYEEEERQRGNFPDRFSGHQFPNYSSELNVNALLLGDSALYLCASSFQGANQPQHFGDGTRLSIL.

The chain links TRBV2 to TRBJ1-1; D gene ambiguous. CDR1 is SNHLY, CDR2 FYNNEI, per germline. This CDR3 is 13 amino acids long. V was pared by 8 bases and J by 0 bases, with 10 bases between. The CDR3 loop reads CASVVSVNTEAFF. DNA of the CDR3: TGTGCCAGCGTCGTGTCAGTGAACACTGAAGCTTTCTTT.

The chain is built from TRBV18 and TRBJ2-5; tentatively, D is TRBD2 (5 bases). This CDR3 region has 13 residues. Per the germline V gene, CDR1 is KGHSH and CDR2 is LQKENI. Trimming pared 1 base from V and 5 bases from J, leaving 8 bases between. The chain's CDR3 is CASSPQPGETQYF. The DNA of the CDR3 is TGTGCCAGCTCACCACAACCGGGGGAGACCCAGTACTTC. Drawing the rest from reference TRBV18 and TRBJ2-5, the complete variable domain is NAGVMQNPRHLVRRRGQEARLRCSPMKGHSHVYWYRQLPEEGLKFMVYLQKENIIDESGMPKERFSAEFPKEGPSILRIQQVVRGDSAAYFCASSPQPGETQYFGPGTRLLVL.

The J gene is TRBJ1-2, the V gene TRBV4-1; D gene uncertain. The V end was cut by 1 base, the J end by 2 bases, with 2 bases between. CDR3 length: 12 amino acids. Germline CDR1 and CDR2: MGHRA and YSYEKL. The CDR3 loop reads CASSQANYGYTF. The CDR3 region has the DNA TGCGCCAGCAGCCAAGCGAACTATGGCTACACCTTC.

J is TRBJ1-2 and V is TRBV30; D unresolved. CDR1 is GTSNPN, CDR2 SVGIG, per germline (reference sequence). Trimming stripped 0 bases from V and 8 bases from J, with 16 bases between. The CDR3 is 14 residues long. In DNA, the CDR3 is TGTGCCTGGAGTGTAGCCTTTGATCCCTCCGGCTACACCTTC. This codes for CAWSVAFDPSGYTF.

The chain recombines TRBV5-4 with TRBJ1-1, with 7 bases identical to TRBD1. Germline V gives CDR1 SGHNT, CDR2 YYREEE (reference sequence). The V segment lost 0 bases and the J segment 4 bases; nucleotides outside the gene matches: 9. There are 16 residues in the CDR3. The CDR3 region is CASSLGGSGGSTEAFF. The CDR3 DNA is TGTGCCAGCAGCTTGGGAGGGTCAGGGGGTAGCACTGAAGCTTTCTTT. Together with reference TRBV5-4 and TRBJ1-1, the CDR3 gives the full variable domain: ETGVTQSPTHLIKTRGQQVTLRCSSQSGHNTVSWYQQALGQGPQFIFQYYREEENGRGNFPPRFSGLQFPNYSSELNVNALELDDSALYLCASSLGGSGGSTEAFFGQGTRLTVV.

V is TRBV6-6 and J is TRBJ1-4; D perhaps matches TRBD1 (6 bases). The V gene lost 8 bases and the J gene lost 6 bases, with 19 bases spanning the gap. The length of the CDR3 is 15 residues. Germline CDR1 reads MNHNY; CDR2 reads SVGAGI (reference sequence). In nucleotides, the CDR3 is TGTGCCAGCCTCCGGGGGCGCGGGAGAGATGAAAAACTGTTTTTT. Translating gives CASLRGRGRDEKLFF.

This clone was seen only once. CDR3 sequence (DNA): TGTGCCAGCAGCGTCGGAAGCGCGACAGAACACGAGCAGTACTTC. It translates to CASSVGSATEHEQYF. J is TRBJ2-7 and V is TRBV9, with TRBD1 as a possible D gene (5 bases). Trimming removed 2 bases from V and 5 bases from J, with 17 bases in between. Germline V gene lookup returns CDR1 SGDLS and CDR2 YYNGEE. The CDR3 extends over 15 amino acids.

This chain links TRBV28 with TRBJ2-7, with D perhaps matching TRBD1 (6 bases). Germline V CDR1 and CDR2: MDHEN, SYDVKM. This CDR3 is built from 14 residues. The V end was cut by 6 bases, the J end by 3 bases, with 15 bases between. The chain's CDR3 is CASSLQGIFYEQYF. CDR3 bases: TGTGCCAGCAGCCTCCAGGGGATTTTCTACGAGCAGTACTTC.

The chain has TRBV19 and TRBJ1-5, with D possibly TRBD1 on 5 matching bases. Germline CDR1 is LNHDA and CDR2 is SQIVND (reference sequence). V dropped 1 base and J dropped 15 bases, with 16 bases sitting between them. This CDR3 is 13 amino acids long. CDR3 coding DNA: TGTGCCAGTAGTATAGGCGGGGGGGAGGTATTGCATTTT. Translation: CASSIGGGEVLHF.

This sequence joins TRBV5-1 and TRBJ2-7; TRBD2 aligns across 9 bases. The J segment lost 5 bases and the V segment lost 0 bases, leaving 6 bases of the junction unmatched. The CDR3 has 15 amino acids. Per the germline V gene, CDR1 is SGHRS and CDR2 is YFSETQ. The CDR3 coding sequence is TGCGCCAGCAGCTTGGCCATGGGACTAGCCAACGAGCAGTACTTC. This encodes CASSLAMGLANEQYF.

The J gene is TRBJ2-1, the V gene TRBV5-4; 13 nucleotides match TRBD2. CDR3 size: 15 residues. CDR1 and CDR2 from the germline V gene are SGHNT and YYREEE (reference sequence). The ends lost 9 bases at V and 6 bases at J; junction bases unmatched: 9. DNA for the CDR3: TGTGCCACCGAACTAGCGGGAGGGCCCTTCAATGAGCAGTTCTTC. Encoded protein: CATELAGGPFNEQFF.

This clone is a singleton in its sample. The chain has TRBV7-8 and TRBJ1-2; TRBD1 matches 7 bases. The CDR3 is made up of 17 amino acids. J lost 5 bases, V lost 4 bases, and 16 bases had no gene match. Germline V CDR1 and CDR2: SGHVS, FQNEAQ. DNA of the CDR3: TGTGCCAGCAGCTATGCCGGAGGGGGCGGACTACGATATGGCTACACCTTC. Translated: CASSYAGGGGLRYGYTF.

V usage is TRBV5-5 and J usage is TRBJ1-6; D might be TRBD1 (6 bases). The CDR3 spans 15 residues. Trimming took 4 bases from V and 11 from J, leaving 19 bases between them. Germline lookup yields CDR1 SGHKS and CDR2 YYEKEE (reference sequence). The CDR3 bases are TGTGCCAGCAGCGTCCTCGGTTCGGACAGTACACCCCTCCACTTT. Its protein product is CASSVLGSDSTPLHF.

This clone is a singleton in its sample. The CDR3 DNA sequence: TGTGCCAGCATGTCCAACAGTAAGAACACTGAAGCTTTCTTT. Translation: CASMSNSKNTEAFF. The chain has TRBV6-5 and TRBJ1-1; no clear D. Germline CDR1 MNHEY, CDR2 SVGAGI. Trimming cost V 7 bases and J 1 base, with 13 bases left between them. The CDR3 has 14 residues.

V gene TRBV29-1 combines with J gene TRBJ1-1; TRBD1 aligns across 10 bases. The germline gives CDR1 SQVTM, CDR2 ANQGSEA. V was clipped by 0 bases and J by 4 bases; unmatched bases: 5. The CDR3 has 15 residues. The CDR3 nucleotides are TGCAGCGTTGAAGATCCCCGGGACAGGGGCACTGAAGCTTTCTTT. Its protein is CSVEDPRDRGTEAFF.

The chain is built from TRBV6-2 or TRBV6-3 and TRBJ2-5, with TRBD2 matching 8 bases. CDR1 and CDR2 from the germline V gene are MNHEY and SVGEGT. The CDR3 totals 15 residues. Unmatched junction bases numbered 9, after V lost 5 bases and J lost 4 bases. The DNA of the CDR3 is TGTGCCAGCAGTAACACCGGGACTAGGGTAGAGACCCAGTACTTC. As protein: CASSNTGTRVETQYF.

This chain connects TRBV9 to TRBJ2-1; the match to TRBD2 covers 12 bases. V was pared by 1 base and J by 1 base, with 15 bases of the junction left unmatched. The germline CDR1 and CDR2 sequences are SGDLS and YYNGEE. The CDR3 sequence is 21 residues long. This CDR3 is CASSVISGLAGGPGSYNEQFF. CDR3 coding DNA: TGTGCCAGCAGCGTAATATCCGGGCTAGCGGGAGGGCCCGGGTCCTACAATGAGCAGTTCTTC.

The rearrangement links TRBV19 to TRBJ1-3, with D unclear. V was shortened by 6 bases and J by 4 bases, with 13 bases between the two germline ends. From germline, CDR1 is LNHDA and CDR2 SQIVND (reference sequence). This CDR3 is 14 amino acids long. The CDR3 nucleotides read TGTGCCAGTAGAGGAGGGAACAGCGGAAACACCATATATTTT. As protein: CASRGGNSGNTIYF.

This rearrangement joins TRBV2 to TRBJ1-1, with D uncertain. Germline V lookup: CDR1 SNHLY, CDR2 FYNNEI. V lost 0 bases and J lost 11, with 7 bases in between. This CDR3 region has 11 residues. CDR3: CASSEAGRAFF. In DNA, the CDR3 is TGTGCCAGCAGTGAAGCGGGGAGGGCTTTCTTT.

This chain uses TRBV9 with TRBJ2-1; 9 bases match TRBD1. This CDR3 is 16 amino acids long. Germline assignment: CDR1 SGDLS and CDR2 YYNGEE. With V trimmed by 5 bases and J by 5 bases, 11 bases remained unmatched. This CDR3 reads CASSTTGGTGNNEQFF. The CDR3 DNA is TGTGCCAGCAGTACCACTGGGGGGACAGGGAACAATGAGCAGTTCTTC.

This clone appeared a single time. The V gene is TRBV11-3, the J gene TRBJ2-5, with 8 positions matching TRBD2. Germline lookup yields CDR1 SGHNT and CDR2 YENEEA. This CDR3 spans 15 amino acids. The trim removed 5 bases at V and 2 bases at J, leaving 7 bases unmatched. This chain's CDR3 is CASSERGPSQETQYF. The CDR3 DNA is TGTGCCAGCAGCGAGCGGGGGCCCTCACAAGAGACCCAGTACTTC.

The chain joins TRBV5-1 to TRBJ1-4; 10 positions match TRBD1. This CDR3 is built from 15 residues. Germline loops: CDR1 SGHRS, CDR2 YFSETQ. V trimming: 4 bases; J trimming: 8 bases; junction bases outside the gene matches: 8. The CDR3, as DNA: TGCGCCAGCAGCCTGGGGACAGGGGTAGGGGAAAAACTGTTTTTT. This translates into CASSLGTGVGEKLFF. Together with reference TRBV5-1 and TRBJ1-4, the CDR3 gives the full variable domain: KAGVTQTPRYLIKTRGQQVTLSCSPISGHRSVSWYQQTPGQGLQFLFEYFSETQRNKGNFPGRFSGRQFSNSRSEMNVSTLELGDSALYLCASSLGTGVGEKLFFGSGTQLSVL.

The genes are TRBV7-2 and TRBJ1-2; 7 bases match TRBD1. V lost 5 bases, J lost 8 bases, and 8 bases stayed unmatched. CDR3 length: 13 amino acids. The germline V gene encodes CDR1 SGHTA and CDR2 FQGNSA. CDR3 in amino acids: CASSLDRVRGYTF. The CDR3 DNA reads as TGTGCCAGCAGCCTCGACAGGGTACGGGGCTACACCTTC.

J is TRBJ2-7 and V is TRBV2; TRBD2 matches at 13 bases. Losses at the gene ends were 2 bases for V and 0 bases for J; bases not matched to a gene: 4. There are 17 residues in the CDR3. Looked up from germline, CDR1 is SNHLY and CDR2 is FYNNEI. CDR3 DNA: TGTGCCAGCAGTGAAATAACTAGCGGGAGGGCCTCCTACGAGCAGTACTTC. Translated: CASSEITSGRASYEQYF.

The CDR3 region has the DNA TGTGCCAGCAGCTCCTCTAGCGGGAGTTCCAATGAGCAGTTCTTC. Translated: CASSSSSGSSNEQFF. The chain links TRBV11-2 to TRBJ2-1, with TRBD2 matching over 10 bases. V lost 4 bases, J lost 6 bases, and 6 bases stayed unmatched. The germline CDR1 and CDR2 sequences are SGHAT and FQNNGV. The CDR3 covers 15 residues. Together with reference TRBV11-2 and TRBJ2-1, the CDR3 gives the full variable domain: EAGVAQSPRYKIIEKRQSVAFWCNPISGHATLYWYQQILGQGPKLLIQFQNNGVVDDSQLPKDRFSAERLKGVDSTLKIQPAKLEDSAVYLCASSSSSGSSNEQFFGPGTRLTVL.

The chain uses TRBV2 and TRBJ2-7; a weak D match, TRBD1 (6 bases). The CDR3 covers 14 residues. V was cut by 1 base and J by 5 bases, with 12 bases left in between. Germline V gene lookup returns CDR1 SNHLY and CDR2 FYNNEI. The CDR3 region is CASSEDYQGNEQYF. The CDR3 region has the DNA TGTGCCAGCAGTGAAGACTACCAGGGGAACGAGCAGTACTTC.